The T cell receptor beta chain under discussion was sequenced for a study of T cells in Graves' hyperthyroidism and ophthalmopathy. Amplification yielded TCR beta CDR3 regions, with RNA transcripts as the source. Primed by the HTBI set, a first-round RT-PCR was run on the TCR CDR3. TCRdb used MiXCR to reprocess the multiplex PCR reads, holding one entry per CDR3 protein. This sample has approximately 510,000 distinct CDR3 sequences, with less than 25% found just once. The CDR3 spans 15 residues. V trimming: 1 base; J trimming: 3 bases; junction bases outside the gene matches: 0. Hyperthyroidism in the patients, aged 18 to 65, was newly diagnosed and under 2 months in duration. Clinical symptoms, serum thyroxine, TRAb, thyroid ultrasound and orbital computed tomography informed diagnoses. The PBMCs had their origin in more than 9.5 ml of fresh peripheral blood. This clonotype was counted ten times or more.

This clonotype was obtained from a man between 18 and 29 years old with Graves' hyperthyroidism. The J gene is TRBJ2-2, the V gene TRBV12-3 or TRBV12-4; 9 nucleotides align to TRBD1. Sequences were obtained from blood. This CDR3 reads CASSLGDRDTGELFF. Here the CDR3 DNA reads TGTGCCAGCAGTTTAGGGGACAGGGACACCGGGGAGCTGTTTTTT.